Below are 10 T cell receptor beta chains sequenced from a single sample in a study of T cells in Graves' hyperthyroidism and ophthalmopathy. The source material, RNA transcripts, was used to amplify TCR beta CDR3 regions. Researchers ran a first-round RT-PCR on the TCR CDR3 using the HTBI primer set. TCRdb called the multiplex PCR reads again in MiXCR, with one record for every CDR3 protein. The top ten clones hold around 70% of a sample with about 130,000 distinct CDR3 sequences, approximately 24% of them seen once. Sequencing was performed on blood. The receptor set was obtained from a woman between 50 and 59 years old with Graves' hyperthyroidism that later progressed to Graves' ophthalmopathy.

This clonotype was seen at least ten times. The chain employs TRBV30 and TRBJ1-1; no clear D. The CDR3 is 13 residues long. Germline CDR1 is GTSNPN and CDR2 is SVGIG (reference sequence). V was trimmed by 3 bases and J by 0 bases, leaving 8 bases between them. The CDR3 sequence is CAWRRLVNTEAFF. CDR3 coding DNA: TGTGCCTGGAGGCGCCTGGTGAACACTGAAGCTTTCTTT.

This clonotype has just a few counts. The CDR3 spells CASSSTGRMNNQPQHF. The CDR3 DNA sequence: TGTGCCAGCAGCTCGACAGGGCGGATGAACAATCAGCCCCAGCATTTT. V gene TRBV27 combines with J gene TRBJ1-5; 7 bases fit TRBD1. The length of the CDR3 is 16 residues. The V gene end was trimmed by 6 bases and the J gene end by 3 bases; junction bases not matched to a gene: 11. Germline loops: CDR1 MNHEY, CDR2 SMNVEV (reference sequence).

This clonotype was counted ten times or more. The CDR3 reads CASSATNYEQYF. CDR3 DNA: TGTGCCAGCAGTGCTACAAACTACGAGCAGTACTTC. This chain uses TRBV2 with TRBJ2-7, with no clear D. The CDR3 is made up of 12 amino acids. Germline V gene data show CDR1 as SNHLY and CDR2 as FYNNEI. Trimming took 4 bases from V and 3 from J, leaving 7 bases between them.

This clonotype was counted only a few times. The J gene is TRBJ2-5, the V gene TRBV19; D uncertain. The germline V and J ends were trimmed by 4 bases and 2 bases, with 11 bases remaining between them. Germline CDR1 LNHDA, CDR2 SQIVND (reference sequence). The CDR3 has 14 residues. In nucleotides, the CDR3 is TGTGCCAGTAGTAGGGTCTCGGGTCAAGAGACCCAGTACTTC. It yields the protein CASSRVSGQETQYF.

This clonotype was observed many times. The chain employs TRBV5-1 and TRBJ2-7; D is uncertain. Germline CDR1 is SGHRS and CDR2 is YFSETQ. Trimming took off 7 bases at V and 2 bases at J, with 10 bases between the two ends. The CDR3 consists of 12 residues. DNA for the CDR3: TGCGCCAGCGCCAGGACCGCCTACGAGCAGTACTTC. Translated: CASARTAYEQYF.

J is TRBJ2-2 and V is TRBV29-1, with a possible D match to TRBD1 (5 bases). V was cut by 8 bases and J by 4 bases, with 11 bases left in between. This CDR3 is built from 12 residues. Germline assignment: CDR1 SQVTM and CDR2 ANQGSEA. The chain's CDR3 is CSCREPTGELFF. The DNA for the CDR3 is TGCAGCTGCAGGGAACCCACCGGGGAGCTGTTTTTT.

The chain employs TRBV19 and TRBJ2-3; a weak D match, TRBD2 (7 bases). The germline V gene has CDR1 LNHDA and CDR2 SQIVND (reference sequence). V was cut by 1 base and J by 5 bases, with 22 bases left in between. The CDR3 runs 18 residues. The CDR3 here is CASSIGRLARQGGDTQYF. The CDR3 DNA follows: TGTGCCAGTAGTATAGGTAGACTAGCCCGTCAAGGGGGAGATACGCAGTATTTT.

Many counts were recorded for this clonotype. J is TRBJ2-2 and V is TRBV5-4, with TRBD1 matching 9 bases. The length of the CDR3 is 16 residues. With 4 bases clipped from V and 0 bases from J, the junction kept 4 bases outside the gene matches. Germline V CDR1 and CDR2: SGHNT, YYREEE (reference sequence). The CDR3 DNA is TGTGCCAGCAGCCCGGGACAGGGCGCGAACACCGGGGAGCTGTTTTTT. Protein sequence: CASSPGQGANTGELFF.

This clonotype has ten or more counts. This chain links TRBV3-1 with TRBJ1-1; D perhaps matches TRBD1 (5 bases). This CDR3 has 14 residues. Germline V gene lookup returns CDR1 LGHDT and CDR2 YNNKEL (reference sequence). V was trimmed by 4 bases and J by 1 base, leaving 10 bases between them. CDR3: CASSLGQTNTEAFF. CDR3 coding DNA: TGTGCCAGCAGCCTAGGACAAACGAACACTGAAGCTTTCTTT.

V is TRBV5-1 and J is TRBJ2-3; 8 bases agree with TRBD2. Trimming cost V 4 bases and J 4 bases; bases outside gene matches: 5. CDR1 and CDR2 from the germline V gene are SGHRS and YFSETQ. The CDR3 is 14 residues long. CDR3 sequence reads: CASSRAGGADTQYF. In DNA, the CDR3 is TGCGCCAGCAGCCGGGCGGGAGGCGCAGATACGCAGTATTTT.